What follows is one T cell receptor beta chain and its context. Its specific antigen is unknown. It has no much larger one-base neighbor in the sample; base qualities were not kept. V loses 1 base of germline sequence and J loses 1 base, and the interval between the two ends is 14 bases. CDR1 and CDR2 were assigned from the germline V gene (reference sequence) as LNHDA and SQIVND. The CDR3 spans 16 residues, from the cysteine through the phenylalanine. Just CDR3 DNA is preserved here, 48 bases in frame from base 1. Repertoires were sampled repeatedly over the course of chemoradiotherapy so that clonal expansion in the tumor microenvironment could be followed. To prepare the library, the immunoSEQ multiplex PCR assay was applied. TCRdb mirrors the immuneACCESS table, restricted to in-frame sequences. Some clones are absent from its copies; in checked studies, under half trace to an unresolved V gene, and the reason for the others is unknown. The sample table records about 35,000 clones; around 77% of these occur just once. Roughly 3.8% of the sample belongs to the ten largest clones.

The source of the sample is a study of chemoradiotherapy in HPV16-positive cancers (dated by TCRdb to between 2020 and 2023). About the full investigation: Functional T-cell assays on cells from a couple of HPV16-positive patients defined candidate HPV-specific T-cell clones and common TCR motifs. The study set out to ask whether T-cell immunity against the HPV oncoproteins E6 and E7 changes over the course of chemoradiotherapy and whether that immunity affects survival. The candidate HPV-specific TCRs and motifs were then tracked in TCR repertoires from about 93 patients with HPV-related cancers.

Broader findings and caveats from the paper: In HPV16-positive patients, expansion of HPV-responsive T cells during chemoradiotherapy was associated with improved recurrence-free survival. Expansion of candidate HPV-specific clones and E7-related TCR motifs was observed in the tumor microenvironment during treatment, whereas no such expansion was observed for non-HPV-specific T cells. Only two HPV16-positive patients were used to derive the functional definition of HPV-specific T cells, and the survival association was reported for HPV16-positive patients.

Sequencing was performed on blood, taken from a patient who underwent chemoradiotherapy. The TCR was taken from a human donor with HPV-associated anogenital cancer. Rearrangement joined TRBV19 to TRBJ2-7; tentative D gene TRBD2, with 5 bases matching. CDR3 sequence: CASSIGGPEDSYEQYF. The nucleotide sequence reads TGTGCCAGTAGTATAGGCGGGCCCGAGGATTCCTACGAGCAGTACTTC.